This TCR beta chain was found in a study of blood T cell repertoires in COVID-19. The overall study: Samples came from the United States, Italy and Spain, spanning acute and convalescent COVID-19. Sample material is recorded as cDNA or gDNA derived from T cells, B-cell-depleted T cells, or PBMCs.

Original analysis: Estimated nucleated cell counts came from reference gene primer amplification. Repertoires were generated with immunoSEQ multiplex PCR, while TCRdb's copy carries only in-frame clones and drops some. The V and J calls and clone size come from that table; D and trimming were worked out from the DNA. The sample records approximately 40,000 clones, approximately 91% being singletons. With 2 bases removed from V and 8 bases from J, the gap between germline ends came to 15 bases. The CDR3 runs to 15 residues. Germline V gene lookup returns CDR1 MGHRA and CDR2 YSYEKL. Sequenced: peripheral blood. This rearrangement joins TRBV4-1 to TRBJ1-4; possibly TRBD1 for D (6 bases). This receptor was identified in a human donor in a cohort sampled during active COVID-19. CDR3 coding DNA: TGCGCCAGCAGCCAACCCAGGGGTGATTTCGAAAAACTGTTTTTT. As protein: CASSQPRGDFEKLFF.